Listed here is a single T cell receptor beta chain. The sample originates from a study of blood T cell repertoires in COVID-19. Overall study context: Whether acute or convalescent, the COVID-19 samples came from the United States, Italy and Spain. PBMCs, B-cell-depleted T cells, or T cells were the source of the cDNA or gDNA that made up the material.

Trimming stripped 5 bases from V and 7 bases from J, with 9 bases between. CDR1 SGHNT and CDR2 YENEEA come from the germline V gene. The CDR3 loop spans 12 amino acids. Per the original data handling: Amplifying reference gene primers gave estimates of nucleated cell counts. Clones were sequenced by immunoSEQ multiplex PCR, and TCRdb holds only the in-frame ones, with some missing. V and J calls and clone size are given by that table; D and trimming were obtained from the DNA. Of 40,000 to 55,000 clones in the sample, almost 85% were seen once. Sequenced: peripheral blood. The receptor comes from a human donor in a cohort sampled during active COVID-19. The chain carries TRBV11-3 and TRBJ1-3; tentative D call: TRBD1 (5 bases). DNA for the CDR3: TGTGCCAGCAGCCGGGACTGGAACACCATATATTTT. This gives the protein CASSRDWNTIYF.